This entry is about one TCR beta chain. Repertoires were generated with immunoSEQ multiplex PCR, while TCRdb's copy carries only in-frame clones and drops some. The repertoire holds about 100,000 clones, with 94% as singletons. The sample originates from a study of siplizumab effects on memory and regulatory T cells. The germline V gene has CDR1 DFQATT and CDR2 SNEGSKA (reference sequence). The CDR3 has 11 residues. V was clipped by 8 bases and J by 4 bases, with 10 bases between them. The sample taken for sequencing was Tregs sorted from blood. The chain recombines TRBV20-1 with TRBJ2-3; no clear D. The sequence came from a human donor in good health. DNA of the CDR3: TGCAGTCACAAGAAGGCAGATACGCAGTATTTT. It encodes CSHKKADTQYF.